One and the same sample provided the 20 T cell receptor beta chains below, sequenced in a study of blood T cell repertoires in COVID-19. Data came from immunoSEQ multiplex PCR; TCRdb stores just in-frame clones and leaves some out. The sample lists 200,000 to 250,000 clones, roughly 75% occurring once. Sequenced material: peripheral blood. All receptors come from a woman aged 70 to 79 with acute or convalescent COVID-19.

The CDR3 DNA is TGTGCCACCAGTAGGGCAGGGGAAGGTCAGCCCCAGCATTTT. Translation: CATSRAGEGQPQHF. The rearrangement links TRBV24-1 to TRBJ1-5, with D possibly being TRBD1 (6 bases). Germline V gene data show CDR1 as KGHDR and CDR2 as SFDVKD. With 6 bases removed from V and 6 bases from J, the gap between germline ends came to 14 bases. CDR3 length equals 14 residues.

V gene TRBV5-1 combines with J gene TRBJ2-5; D possibly corresponds to TRBD1 (6 bases). V lost 2 bases, J lost 5 bases, and 16 bases lay in between. Per germline, CDR1 SGHRS and CDR2 YFSETQ. The CDR3 sequence is 15 residues long. The CDR3 spells CASSFGRGWLETQYF. The DNA for the CDR3 is TGCGCCAGCAGCTTTGGCAGGGGTTGGTTGGAGACCCAGTACTTC. Complete variable domain (other parts from reference TRBV5-1 and TRBJ2-5): KAGVTQTPRYLIKTRGQQVTLSCSPISGHRSVSWYQQTPGQGLQFLFEYFSETQRNKGNFPGRFSGRQFSNSRSEMNVSTLELGDSALYLCASSFGRGWLETQYFGPGTRLLVL.

This clone was seen just once. This chain links TRBV14 with TRBJ2-1, with D possibly TRBD2 on 7 matching bases. The CDR3 is made up of 15 amino acids. Trimming took 4 bases from V and 7 from J, leaving 17 bases between them. Germline V gives CDR1 SGHDN, CDR2 FVKESK. CDR3 in DNA: TGTGCCAGCAGCCGAGTCGGGGGGCCTTGGAATGAGCAGTTCTTC. Its translation: CASSRVGGPWNEQFF. Drawing the rest from reference TRBV14 and TRBJ2-1, the complete variable domain is EAGVTQFPSHSVIEKGQTVTLRCDPISGHDNLYWYRRVMGKEIKFLLHFVKESKQDESGMPNNRFLAERTGGTYSTLKVQPAELEDSGVYFCASSRVGGPWNEQFFGPGTRLTVL.

The chain carries TRBV6-2 or TRBV6-3 and TRBJ1-5, with TRBD1 matching over 9 bases. J was trimmed by 7 bases and V by 6 bases; bases with no gene match: 7. The CDR3 covers 14 residues. Per the germline V gene, CDR1 is MNHEY and CDR2 is SVGEGT. The CDR3 DNA follows: TGTGCCAGCAGCCTGACAGGGGGATTGCAGCCCCAGCATTTT. Amino acid sequence: CASSLTGGLQPQHF.

The CDR3 coding sequence is TGTGCCAGCAGCTTCGACAGTAACTATGGCTACACCTTC. Residues: CASSFDSNYGYTF. This chain joins TRBV11-2 and TRBJ1-2; D possibly corresponds to TRBD1 (5 bases). The CDR3 covers 13 residues. The V and J ends lost 3 bases and 1 base respectively, with 6 bases between them. Per the germline V gene, CDR1 is SGHAT and CDR2 is FQNNGV.

This chain joins TRBV10-2 and TRBJ2-7; D is possibly TRBD2 (6 bases). The CDR3 is 15 amino acids. V gave up 5 bases and J gave up 0 bases, with 14 bases separating them. Looked up from germline, CDR1 is WSHSY and CDR2 is SAAADI. The CDR3 DNA is TGCGCCAGCAGTCAACAGGTGACTAGCTCCTACGAGCAGTACTTC. Translated, it gives CASSQQVTSSYEQYF.

This chain uses TRBV4-2 with TRBJ1-4, with TRBD1 as a possible D gene (5 bases). Germline CDR1 and CDR2: LGHNA and YNFKEQ. V dropped 4 bases and J dropped 1 base, with 7 bases sitting between them. CDR3 length: 14 amino acids. The CDR3 sequence: CASSPGGTNEKLFF. CDR3 sequence (DNA): TGTGCCAGCAGCCCCGGGGGAACTAATGAAAAACTGTTTTTT.

This clone was seen only a few times. V is TRBV19 and J is TRBJ1-3; D not resolved. CDR3 length: 13 amino acids. Germline-derived CDR1 and CDR2 are LNHDA and SQIVND (reference sequence). V dropped 4 bases and J dropped 6 bases, with 10 bases sitting between them. CDR3 region: CASSTQMVNTIYF. The CDR3 DNA follows: TGTGCCAGTAGTACACAGATGGTAAACACCATATATTTT.

This clone was seen only once. The V call is TRBV3-1 (or the pseudogene TRBV3-2), the J call TRBJ2-3; possibly TRBD1 for D (5 bases). From germline, CDR1 is LGHDT and CDR2 YNNKEL (reference sequence). CDR3 length: 16 amino acids. Trimming cost V 1 base and J 2 bases, with 13 bases left between them. CDR3 DNA sequence: TGTGCCAGCAGCCAAGGTCAGGGTCTTTTCACAGATACGCAGTATTTT. Its protein product is CASSQGQGLFTDTQYF.

V usage is TRBV9 and J usage is TRBJ1-1, with D tentatively TRBD1 (5 bases). The germline CDR1 and CDR2 sequences are SGDLS and YYNGEE. The length of the CDR3 is 14 residues. Trimming left V 0 bases short and J 2 bases short, with 8 bases between. Here the CDR3 reads CASSVVQANTEAFF. The CDR3 nucleotides read TGTGCCAGCAGCGTAGTACAGGCTAACACTGAAGCTTTCTTT.

V usage is TRBV30 and J usage is TRBJ2-2; tentative D call: TRBD2 (5 bases). V shed 0 bases and J shed 6 bases, with 14 bases lying between them. This CDR3 spans 15 amino acids. CDR1 GTSNPN and CDR2 SVGIG come from the germline V gene (reference sequence). CDR3 sequence: CAWSVLGIGAGELFF. The CDR3 DNA sequence: TGTGCCTGGAGTGTACTCGGGATAGGAGCCGGGGAGCTGTTTTTT.

The chain employs TRBV6-5 and TRBJ2-7; 12 bases map to TRBD2. Trimming at V came to 9 bases and at J to 0 bases, leaving 6 bases not matched to a gene. The CDR3 is made up of 15 amino acids. Germline lookup yields CDR1 MNHEY and CDR2 SVGAGI. CDR3 in amino acids: CASSTSGGISYEQYF. CDR3 bases: TGTGCCAGTTCTACTAGCGGGGGGATCTCCTACGAGCAGTACTTC.

This chain joins TRBV6-1 and TRBJ2-7; D not resolved. The CDR3 is 14 residues long. Per germline, CDR1 MNHNS and CDR2 SASEGT. Trimming took off 0 bases at V and 1 base at J, with 7 bases between the two ends. The chain's CDR3 is CASSEARHSYEQYF. The DNA of the CDR3 is TGTGCCAGCAGTGAAGCCCGACATTCCTACGAGCAGTACTTC.

The V gene is TRBV6-5, the J gene TRBJ1-5; the D gene is possibly TRBD1 (6 bases). V was clipped by 6 bases and J by 5 bases, with 17 bases between them. CDR3 length: 15 amino acids. Per the germline V gene, CDR1 is MNHEY and CDR2 is SVGAGI. The CDR3 region has the DNA TGTGCCAGCAGCTCGGACAGAGGGCTTCATCAGCCCCAGCATTTT. Amino acids: CASSSDRGLHQPQHF.

The chain recombines TRBV28 with TRBJ2-4; D gene ambiguous. The CDR3 has 15 amino acids. Germline V gives CDR1 MDHEN, CDR2 SYDVKM. Trimming took off 2 bases at V and 5 bases at J, with 13 bases between the two ends. CDR3 DNA sequence: TGTGCCAGCAGTTTAAAACTACGAGAACAAAACATTCAGTACTTC. It translates to CASSLKLREQNIQYF. Combining the CDR3 with reference TRBV28 and TRBJ2-4 gives the whole variable domain DVKVTQSSRYLVKRTGEKVFLECVQDMDHENMFWYRQDPGLGLRLIYFSYDVKMKEKGDIPEGYSVSREKKERFSLILESASTNQTSMYLCASSLKLREQNIQYFGAGTRLSVL.

J is TRBJ2-3 and V is TRBV11-2; D is undetermined. CDR1 SGHAT and CDR2 FQNNGV come from the germline V gene. The length of the CDR3 is 13 residues. V gave up 0 bases and J gave up 2 bases, with 3 bases separating them. The CDR3 region is CASSLDLTDTQYF. DNA for the CDR3: TGTGCCAGCAGCTTAGATCTCACAGATACGCAGTATTTT.

The table lists this clone with a few counts. The genes are TRBV6-5 and TRBJ2-7; tentatively, D is TRBD2 (6 bases). V was cut by 3 bases and J by 5 bases, with 20 bases left in between. The CDR3 contains 16 residues. Germline CDR1 reads MNHEY; CDR2 reads SVGAGI. CDR3: CASSYRSIGGIDEQYF. CDR3 bases: TGTGCCAGCAGTTATCGGTCTATTGGAGGGATCGACGAGCAGTACTTC.

This chain joins TRBV11-2 and TRBJ1-1, with D perhaps matching TRBD1 (6 bases). Trimming removed 4 bases from V and 1 base from J, with 13 bases in between. Germline CDR1 SGHAT, CDR2 FQNNGV. The CDR3 extends over 15 amino acids. The CDR3 spells CASSWRTGQNTEAFF. In DNA form, the CDR3 reads TGTGCCAGCAGCTGGCGTACGGGACAGAACACTGAAGCTTTCTTT.

The J gene is TRBJ2-1, the V gene TRBV10-1, with D perhaps matching TRBD1 (5 bases). Trimming removed 5 bases at V and 8 bases at J, with 16 bases between. Per germline, CDR1 WNHNN and CDR2 SYGVQD (reference sequence). The CDR3 sequence is 14 residues long. CDR3 residues: CASSPARGMYEQFF. For the CDR3, the DNA is TGCGCCAGCAGTCCGGCAAGGGGCATGTATGAGCAGTTCTTC.

The V and J genes are TRBV3-1 (or the pseudogene TRBV3-2) and TRBJ2-5; D might be TRBD2 (5 bases). Looked up from germline, CDR1 is LGHDT and CDR2 is YNNKEL (reference sequence). The CDR3 has 15 amino acids. Trimming pared 0 bases from V and 4 bases from J, leaving 12 bases between. The CDR3: CASSQEMEARETQYF. CDR3 sequence (DNA): TGTGCCAGCAGCCAAGAAATGGAGGCCAGAGAGACCCAGTACTTC.